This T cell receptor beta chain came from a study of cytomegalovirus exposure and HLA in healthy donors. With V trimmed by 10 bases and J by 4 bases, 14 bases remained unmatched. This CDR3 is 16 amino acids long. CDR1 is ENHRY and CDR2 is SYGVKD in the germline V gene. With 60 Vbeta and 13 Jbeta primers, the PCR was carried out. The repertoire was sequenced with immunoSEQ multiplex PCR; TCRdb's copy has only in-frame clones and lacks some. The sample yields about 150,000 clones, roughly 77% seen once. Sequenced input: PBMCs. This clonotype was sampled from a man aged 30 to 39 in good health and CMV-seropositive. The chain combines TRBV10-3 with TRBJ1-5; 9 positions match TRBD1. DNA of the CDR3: TGTGCCACTGGACAGGGGTCCGCCAAGTCAAATCAGCCCCAGCATTTT. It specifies CATGQGSAKSNQPQHF.